The 16 T cell receptor beta chains below were found in one sample sequenced in a study of T-cell memory formation after mild COVID-19 (dated by TCRdb to the early 2020s). The protocol used for the library was 5' RACE. Data came from an Illumina NovaSeq 6000. TCRdb reprocessing: public reads trimmed at Q25 with fastp, clones called with MiXCR, in-frame beta chains kept. A single entry per CDR3 protein holds the most common genes and DNA from its merged rows. The sample table shows approximately 580,000 distinct CDR3 sequences, and roughly 21% are seen once. Together, the top ten hold approximately 12% of the sample. The sample consisted of PBMCs or a T cell subset sorted from them (not recorded which). All receptors come from an adult woman who had mild COVID-19 (a few samples of this study predate the infection). The sample titles of this study are shuffled in the database, so cell type and time point are left out; the donor was told from shared clones.

This clonotype showed up just a few times. V is TRBV20-1 and J is TRBJ2-5; D gene unclear. Trimming cost V 3 bases and J 2 bases, with 4 bases left between them. The germline gives CDR1 DFQATT, CDR2 SNEGSKA (reference sequence). The CDR3 is 11 residues long. The chain's CDR3 is CSARGQETQYF. The CDR3, as DNA: TGCAGTGCTAGGGGGCAAGAGACCCAGTACTTC.

The DNA for the CDR3 is TGTGCCAGCAGCCCCCCTTCTGACTCGTGGCGACGGGAGGGACCTCCCCGGGGCCAGTTCTTC. Translated: CASSPPSDSWRREGPPRGQFF. The chain carries TRBV7-9 and TRBJ2-1, with TRBD2 matching over 8 bases. Germline V gene data show CDR1 as SEHNR and CDR2 as FQNEAQ (reference sequence). Trimming at V came to 5 bases and at J to 13 bases, leaving 34 bases not matched to a gene. There are 21 residues in the CDR3.

The table lists this clonotype with a few counts. The chain uses TRBV12-3 or TRBV12-4 and TRBJ2-1; the match to TRBD2 covers 13 bases. With 6 bases clipped from V and 8 bases from J, the junction kept 7 bases outside the gene matches. The CDR3 is 15 residues long. The CDR3 DNA is TGTGCCAGCAGACAACCGGGACTAGCGGGGTATGAGCAGTTCTTC. Protein sequence: CASRQPGLAGYEQFF.

This clonotype came up a few times. This sequence joins TRBV4-1 and TRBJ1-1; D possibly corresponds to TRBD1 (6 bases). Germline V gene lookup returns CDR1 MGHRA and CDR2 YSYEKL. This CDR3 region has 15 residues. V was trimmed by 1 base and J by 2 bases, leaving 11 bases between them. The CDR3: CASSQGPDRNTEAFF. CDR3 coding DNA: TGCGCCAGCAGCCAAGGGCCGGACAGAAACACTGAAGCTTTCTTT.

This chain's CDR3 is CASSLIDGYEQYF. Written as DNA, the CDR3 is TGTGCCAGCAGCTTAATAGATGGCTACGAGCAGTACTTC. The V call is TRBV5-5, the J call TRBJ2-7; D remains ambiguous. The CDR3 has 13 amino acids. Germline CDR1 and CDR2: SGHKS and YYEKEE (reference sequence). V was clipped by 2 bases and J by 3 bases, with 9 bases between them.

This clonotype was counted at least ten times. The rearrangement joins TRBV3-1 to TRBJ2-7; no reliable D call. Trimming removed 5 bases at V and 4 bases at J, with 6 bases between. CDR3 length: 11 amino acids. CDR1 is LGHDT, CDR2 YNNKEL, per germline (reference sequence). The CDR3 DNA follows: TGTGCCAGCAGCGGAACTTACGAGCAGTACTTC. This gives the protein CASSGTYEQYF.

This clonotype was detected a few times. The V call is TRBV19, the J call TRBJ1-1; TRBD1 might be the D (5 bases). The CDR3 is 14 residues long. Germline loops: CDR1 LNHDA, CDR2 SQIVND (reference sequence). Trimming pared 1 base from V and 2 bases from J, leaving 8 bases between. The CDR3 loop is CASSIGGANTEAFF. The DNA of the CDR3 is TGTGCCAGTAGTATAGGAGGGGCAAACACTGAAGCTTTCTTT.

The chain employs TRBV29-1 and TRBJ1-3, with unresolved D. In germline, CDR1 is SQVTM, CDR2 ANQGSEA. V was clipped by 6 bases and J by 9 bases, with 12 bases between them. This CDR3 has 11 amino acids. CDR3 region: CSVDGRGTIYF. CDR3 DNA: TGCAGCGTCGACGGTCGGGGCACCATATATTTT.

This clonotype was seen more than once but under ten times. This chain joins TRBV5-1 and TRBJ1-4, with D hard to call. Germline V gene sequence: CDR1 SGHRS, CDR2 YFSETQ. The length of the CDR3 is 14 residues. V was clipped by 4 bases and J by 8 bases, with 15 bases between them. The chain's CDR3 is CASSDTGGGEKLFF. The CDR3 DNA reads as TGCGCCAGCAGCGACACCGGTGGCGGGGAAAAACTGTTTTTT.

V and J are TRBV29-1 and TRBJ2-1; 7 bases are a match to TRBD1. Germline CDR1 and CDR2: SQVTM and ANQGSEA. Unmatched junction bases numbered 11, after V lost 7 bases and J lost 5 bases. The CDR3 has 14 amino acids. The CDR3 loop reads CSGQFDRENNEQFF. Written as DNA, the CDR3 is TGCAGCGGACAATTTGACAGGGAAAACAATGAGCAGTTCTTC.

This chain links TRBV12-3 or TRBV12-4 with TRBJ2-1, with D possibly being TRBD1 (5 bases). The CDR3 is 12 residues long. V was cut by 6 bases and J by 6 bases, with 9 bases left in between. As DNA, the CDR3 is TGTGCCAGCAGAATAGACAGCAATGAGCAGTTCTTC. This encodes CASRIDSNEQFF.

This clonotype came up a few times. The gene calls are TRBV24-1 and TRBJ1-1, with no clear D. This CDR3 has 13 amino acids. CDR1 is KGHDR and CDR2 is SFDVKD in the germline V gene. V lost 3 bases and J lost 2, with 6 bases in between. In nucleotides, the CDR3 is TGTGCCACCAGTGATCCCCCAAACACTGAAGCTTTCTTT. Encoded protein: CATSDPPNTEAFF.

This clonotype was seen more than once but under ten times. The chain recombines TRBV5-1 with TRBJ2-1; D remains ambiguous. CDR3 length equals 15 residues. V lost 1 base and J lost 3, with 11 bases in between. The V gene's germline CDR1 is SGHRS and CDR2 YFSETQ. DNA for the CDR3: TGCGCCAGCAGCTTGCTCCGGTGGGGCTACAATGAGCAGTTCTTC. It yields the protein CASSLLRWGYNEQFF. Looking up the rest from reference TRBV5-1 and TRBJ2-1 gives the full variable domain: KAGVTQTPRYLIKTRGQQVTLSCSPISGHRSVSWYQQTPGQGLQFLFEYFSETQRNKGNFPGRFSGRQFSNSRSEMNVSTLELGDSALYLCASSLLRWGYNEQFFGPGTRLTVL.

In its sample, this clonotype was seen a few times. J is TRBJ2-7 and V is TRBV12-5; 9 bases are shared with TRBD1. The CDR3 runs to 14 residues. Per the germline V gene, CDR1 is LGHNT and CDR2 is FRNRAP. Losses at the gene ends were 4 bases for V and 6 bases for J; bases not matched to a gene: 7. CDR3 region: CASGSGQGRGEQYF. Written as DNA, the CDR3 is TGTGCTAGTGGTTCCGGACAGGGGAGAGGCGAGCAGTACTTC.

The V and J genes are TRBV7-2 and TRBJ1-4, with 7 bases identical to TRBD1. V was pared by 4 bases and J by 7 bases, with 6 bases of the junction left unmatched. From germline, CDR1 is SGHTA and CDR2 FQGNSA. The CDR3 consists of 14 residues. The CDR3 spells CASSSGQPLEKLFF. CDR3 nucleotides: TGTGCCAGCAGCTCGGGACAGCCCCTTGAAAAACTGTTTTTT.

V gene TRBV19 combines with J gene TRBJ2-3; a possible D gene is TRBD2 (6 bases). Germline V gene lookup returns CDR1 LNHDA and CDR2 SQIVND (reference sequence). The CDR3 is made up of 15 amino acids. Trimming shortened V by 6 bases and J by 0 bases, and 13 bases separated the two germline ends. CDR3 residues: CASRRLGTSTDTQYF. The CDR3 DNA reads as TGTGCCAGTAGGCGACTAGGGACTAGCACAGATACGCAGTATTTT.